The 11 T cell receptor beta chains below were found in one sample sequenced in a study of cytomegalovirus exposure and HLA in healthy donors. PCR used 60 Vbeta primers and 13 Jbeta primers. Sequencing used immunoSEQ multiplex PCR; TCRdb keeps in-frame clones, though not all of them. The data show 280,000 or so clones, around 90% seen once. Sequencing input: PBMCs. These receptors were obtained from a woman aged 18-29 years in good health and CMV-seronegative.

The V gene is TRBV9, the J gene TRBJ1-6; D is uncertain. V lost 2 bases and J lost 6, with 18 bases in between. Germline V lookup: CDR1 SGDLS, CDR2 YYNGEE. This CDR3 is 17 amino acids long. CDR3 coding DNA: TGTGCCAGCAGCGTCAACCAGATCTCGGGTGGTAATTCACCCCTCCACTTT. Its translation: CASSVNQISGGNSPLHF.

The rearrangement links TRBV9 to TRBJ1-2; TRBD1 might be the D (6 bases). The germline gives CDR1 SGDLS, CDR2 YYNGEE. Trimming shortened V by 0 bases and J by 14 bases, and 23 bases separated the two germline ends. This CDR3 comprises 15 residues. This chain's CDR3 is CASSVGRAGDNQETF. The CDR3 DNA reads TGTGCCAGCAGCGTAGGTAGGGCAGGGGATAATCAGGAAACCTTC. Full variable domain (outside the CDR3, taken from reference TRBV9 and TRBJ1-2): DSGVTQTPKHLITATGQRVTLRCSPRSGDLSVYWYQQSLDQGLQFLIQYYNGEERAKGNILERFSAQQFPDLHSELNLSSLELGDSALYFCASSVGRAGDNQETFGSGTRLTVV.

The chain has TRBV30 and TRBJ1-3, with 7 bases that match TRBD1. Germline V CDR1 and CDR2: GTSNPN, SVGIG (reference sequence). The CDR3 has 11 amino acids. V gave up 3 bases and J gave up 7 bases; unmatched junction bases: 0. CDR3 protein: CAWRDRNTIYF. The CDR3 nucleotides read TGTGCCTGGAGGGACAGGAACACCATATATTTT.

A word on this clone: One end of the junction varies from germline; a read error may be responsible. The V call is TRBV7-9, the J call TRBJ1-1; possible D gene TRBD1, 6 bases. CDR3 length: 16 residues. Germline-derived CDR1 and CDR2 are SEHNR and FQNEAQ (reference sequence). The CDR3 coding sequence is TGTTCCAGCACCCCTTACCCCCAAGGGGGGGGCACTGAAGCTTTCTTT. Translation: CSSTPYPQGGGTEAFF.

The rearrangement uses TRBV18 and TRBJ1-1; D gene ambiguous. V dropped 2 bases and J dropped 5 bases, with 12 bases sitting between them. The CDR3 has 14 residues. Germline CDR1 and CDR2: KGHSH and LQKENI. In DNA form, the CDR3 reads TGTGCCAGCTCACCAAATTCGGGAGGTACTGAAGCTTTCTTT. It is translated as CASSPNSGGTEAFF. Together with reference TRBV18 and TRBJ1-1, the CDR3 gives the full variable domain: NAGVMQNPRHLVRRRGQEARLRCSPMKGHSHVYWYRQLPEEGLKFMVYLQKENIIDESGMPKERFSAEFPKEGPSILRIQQVVRGDSAAYFCASSPNSGGTEAFFGQGTRLTVV.

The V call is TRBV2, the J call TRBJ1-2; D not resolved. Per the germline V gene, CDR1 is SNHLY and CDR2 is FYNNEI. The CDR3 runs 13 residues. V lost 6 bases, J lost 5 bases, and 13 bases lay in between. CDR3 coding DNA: TGTGCCAGCAGCCGGACGGAGGATTATGGCTACACCTTC. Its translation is CASSRTEDYGYTF.

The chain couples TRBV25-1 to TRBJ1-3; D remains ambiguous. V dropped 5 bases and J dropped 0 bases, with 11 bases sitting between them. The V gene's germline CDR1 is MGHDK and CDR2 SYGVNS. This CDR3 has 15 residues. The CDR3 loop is CASSPRGFSGNTIYF. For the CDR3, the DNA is TGTGCCAGCAGTCCCCGAGGGTTCTCTGGAAACACCATATATTTT. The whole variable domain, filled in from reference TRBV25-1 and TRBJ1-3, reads EADIYQTPRYLVIGTGKKITLECSQTMGHDKMYWYQQDPGMELHLIHYSYGVNSTEKGDLSSESTVSRIRTEHFPLTLESARPSHTSQYLCASSPRGFSGNTIYFGEGSWLTVV.

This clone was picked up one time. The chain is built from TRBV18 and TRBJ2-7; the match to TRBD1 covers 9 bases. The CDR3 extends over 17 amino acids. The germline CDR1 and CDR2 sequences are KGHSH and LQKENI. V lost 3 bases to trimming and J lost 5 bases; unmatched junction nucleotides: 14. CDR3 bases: TGTGCCAGCTCACCCGGGCGTCCCGGGACAGGGAACGACGAGCAGTACTTC. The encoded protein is CASSPGRPGTGNDEQYF.

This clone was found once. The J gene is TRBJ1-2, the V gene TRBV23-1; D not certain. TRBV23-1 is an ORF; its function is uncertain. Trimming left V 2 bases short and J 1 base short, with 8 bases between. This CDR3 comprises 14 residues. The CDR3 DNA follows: TGCGCCAGCAGTCAAGACGGGGTTAACTATGGCTACACCTTC. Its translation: CASSQDGVNYGYTF.

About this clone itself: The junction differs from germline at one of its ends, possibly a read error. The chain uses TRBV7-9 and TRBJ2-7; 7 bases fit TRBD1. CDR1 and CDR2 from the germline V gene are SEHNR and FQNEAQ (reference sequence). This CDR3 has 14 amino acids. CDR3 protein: CTSSIHRDSYEQYF. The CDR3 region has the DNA TGTACCAGCAGCATTCACCGGGACAGCTACGAGCAGTACTTC.

The CDR3 DNA reads as TGCGCCAGCAGCTTGGCAGGAAGCTCCTACGAGCAGTACTTC. Protein product: CASSLAGSSYEQYF. The chain carries TRBV5-1 and TRBJ2-5, with unresolved D. The J call may be faulty, since TRBJ2-7 better matches the DNA end. The V gene's germline CDR1 is SGHRS and CDR2 YFSETQ. There are 14 residues in the CDR3.